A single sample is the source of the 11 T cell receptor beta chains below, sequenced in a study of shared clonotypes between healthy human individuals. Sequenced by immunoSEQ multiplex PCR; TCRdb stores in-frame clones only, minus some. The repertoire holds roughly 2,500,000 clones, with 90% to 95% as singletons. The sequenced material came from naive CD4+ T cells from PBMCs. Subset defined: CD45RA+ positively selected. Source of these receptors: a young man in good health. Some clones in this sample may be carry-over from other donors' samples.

The CDR3 here is CASSVVPGSGNTIYF. CDR3 bases: TGCGCCAGCAGTGTGGTTCCGGGCTCTGGAAACACCATATATTTT. The chain employs TRBV5-1 and TRBJ1-3; D not resolved. CDR1 is SGHRS, CDR2 YFSETQ, per germline. This CDR3 has 15 residues. The V and J ends lost 5 bases and 0 bases respectively, with 12 bases between them.

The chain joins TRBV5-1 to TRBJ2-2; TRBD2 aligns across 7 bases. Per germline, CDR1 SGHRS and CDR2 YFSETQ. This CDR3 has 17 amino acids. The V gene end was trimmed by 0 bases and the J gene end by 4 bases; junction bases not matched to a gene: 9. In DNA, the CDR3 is TGCGCCAGCAGCTTGGGAAGCCTAGCGGAACTCACCGGGGAGCTGTTTTTT. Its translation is CASSLGSLAELTGELFF.

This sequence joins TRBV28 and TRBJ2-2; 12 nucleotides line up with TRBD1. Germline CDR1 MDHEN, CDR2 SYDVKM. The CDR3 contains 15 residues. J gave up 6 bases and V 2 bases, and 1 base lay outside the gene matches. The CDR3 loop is CASSLGTGGPGELFF. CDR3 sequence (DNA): TGTGCCAGCAGTTTAGGGACAGGGGGCCCCGGGGAGCTGTTTTTT.

The CDR3 region has the DNA TGTGCCATCAGTGAGTCGTATGTAAGCGGGCCCTACCTCAGAAATGAGCAGTTCTTC. Protein: CAISESYVSGPYLRNEQFF. The chain carries TRBV10-3 and TRBJ2-1, with D perhaps matching TRBD2 (6 bases). CDR1 and CDR2 from the germline V gene are ENHRY and SYGVKD. V was pared by 0 bases and J by 7 bases, with 25 bases between. CDR3 length: 19 amino acids.

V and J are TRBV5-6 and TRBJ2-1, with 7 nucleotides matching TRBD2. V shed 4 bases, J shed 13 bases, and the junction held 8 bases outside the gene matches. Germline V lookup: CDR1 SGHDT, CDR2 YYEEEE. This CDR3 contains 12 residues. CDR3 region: CASSLGTGGQFF. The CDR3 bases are TGTGCCAGCAGCCTCGGAACGGGAGGACAGTTCTTC.

The CDR3 DNA sequence: TGTGCCAGCTCACACGGGACAAACGATGGCTACACCTTC. Its protein product is CASSHGTNDGYTF. This sequence joins TRBV18 and TRBJ1-2; D may be TRBD1 (6 bases). Deletions cut 4 bases from V and 6 bases from J, with 12 bases between. Germline V gene sequence: CDR1 KGHSH, CDR2 LQKENI. This CDR3 has 13 amino acids.

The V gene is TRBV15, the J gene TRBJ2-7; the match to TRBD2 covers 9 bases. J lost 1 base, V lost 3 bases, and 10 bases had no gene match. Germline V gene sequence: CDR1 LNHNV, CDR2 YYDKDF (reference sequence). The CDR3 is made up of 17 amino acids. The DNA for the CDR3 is TGTGCCACCAGCAGTGACCTTAGACTAGCGGATTCCTACGAGCAGTACTTC. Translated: CATSSDLRLADSYEQYF.

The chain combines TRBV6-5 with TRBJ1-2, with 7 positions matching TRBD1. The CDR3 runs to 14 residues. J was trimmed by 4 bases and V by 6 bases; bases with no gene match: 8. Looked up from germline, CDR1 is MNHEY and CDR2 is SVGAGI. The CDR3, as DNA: TGTGCCAGCAGCGATGGGGGACAGATCTATGGCTACACCTTC. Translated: CASSDGGQIYGYTF.

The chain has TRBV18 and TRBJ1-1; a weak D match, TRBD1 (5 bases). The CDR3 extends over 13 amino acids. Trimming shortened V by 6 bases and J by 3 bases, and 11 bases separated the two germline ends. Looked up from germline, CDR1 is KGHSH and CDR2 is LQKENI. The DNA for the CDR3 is TGTGCCAGCTCTGGGGCAGGCGACACTGAAGCTTTCTTT. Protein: CASSGAGDTEAFF.

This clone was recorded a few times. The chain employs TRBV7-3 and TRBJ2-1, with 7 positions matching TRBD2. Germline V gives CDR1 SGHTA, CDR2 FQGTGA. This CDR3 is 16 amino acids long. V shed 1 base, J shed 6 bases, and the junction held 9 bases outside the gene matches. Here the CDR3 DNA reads TGTGCCAGCAGCTTAATCCCGACTAGCCCAGGCAATGAGCAGTTCTTC. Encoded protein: CASSLIPTSPGNEQFF.

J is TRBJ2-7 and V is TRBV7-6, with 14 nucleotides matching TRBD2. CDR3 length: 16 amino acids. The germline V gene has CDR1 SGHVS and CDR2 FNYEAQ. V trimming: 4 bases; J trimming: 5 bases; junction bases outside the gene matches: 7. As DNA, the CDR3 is TGTGCCAGCAGCTCCCCCGGGACTAGCGGGGGCCACGAGCAGTACTTC. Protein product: CASSSPGTSGGHEQYF.